This paragraph covers one T cell receptor beta chain sequence. The sample is drawn from a study of blood T cell repertoires in COVID-19. Background on the study: Material from acute and convalescent COVID-19 was sourced from the United States, Italy and Spain.

Original processing methods: The assay estimated nucleated cells by amplifying reference gene primers. Data came from immunoSEQ multiplex PCR; TCRdb stores just in-frame clones and leaves some out. V, J and clone size derive from that table, while D and trimming were established from the DNA sequence. This sample carries about 220,000 clones, around 86% of them seen once, and the ten largest clones take approximately 5.2%. A Seattle source enrolled patients during active infection and followed them longitudinally. Trimming removed 5 bases at V and 3 bases at J, with 9 bases between. The CDR3 extends over 14 amino acids. Germline V gives CDR1 KGHDR, CDR2 SFDVKD.

The chain recombines TRBV24-1 with TRBJ1-4; D is unclear. Sequenced sample: peripheral blood. The TCR originated in a woman in her seventies with COVID-19, enrolled during active disease. The CDR3 loop is CATSVGSPNEKLFF. In DNA form, the CDR3 reads TGTGCCACCAGTGTAGGGAGCCCTAATGAAAAACTGTTTTTT.